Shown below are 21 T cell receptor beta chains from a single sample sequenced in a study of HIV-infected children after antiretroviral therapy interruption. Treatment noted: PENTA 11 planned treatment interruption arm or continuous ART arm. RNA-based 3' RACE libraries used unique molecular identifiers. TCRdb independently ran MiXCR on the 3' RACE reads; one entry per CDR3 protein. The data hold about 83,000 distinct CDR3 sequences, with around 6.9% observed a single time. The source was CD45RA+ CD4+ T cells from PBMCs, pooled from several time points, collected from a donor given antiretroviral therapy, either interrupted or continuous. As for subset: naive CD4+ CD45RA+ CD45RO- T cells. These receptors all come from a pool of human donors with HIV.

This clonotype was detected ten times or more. CDR3 amino acids: CASSPYQDTQYF. Here the CDR3 DNA reads TGTGCCAGCTCGCCATATCAAGATACGCAGTATTTT. The chain employs TRBV6-1 and TRBJ2-3; no clear D gene. V was clipped by 8 bases and J by 5 bases, with 11 bases between them. This CDR3 has 12 residues. Germline CDR1 is MNHNS and CDR2 is SASEGT.

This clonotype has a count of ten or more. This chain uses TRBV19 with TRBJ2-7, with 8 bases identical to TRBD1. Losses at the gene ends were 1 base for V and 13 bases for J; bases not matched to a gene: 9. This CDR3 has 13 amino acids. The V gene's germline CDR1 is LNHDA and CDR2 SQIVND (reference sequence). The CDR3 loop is CASSIGGTGRTYF. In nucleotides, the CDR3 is TGTGCCAGTAGTATAGGGGGGACAGGCCGGACCTACTTC.

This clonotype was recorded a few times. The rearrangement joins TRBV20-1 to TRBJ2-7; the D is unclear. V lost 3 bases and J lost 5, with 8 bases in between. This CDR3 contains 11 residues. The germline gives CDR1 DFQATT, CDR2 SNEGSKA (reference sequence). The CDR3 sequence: CSASHPNEQYF. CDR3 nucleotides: TGCAGTGCTAGCCACCCCAACGAGCAGTACTTC.

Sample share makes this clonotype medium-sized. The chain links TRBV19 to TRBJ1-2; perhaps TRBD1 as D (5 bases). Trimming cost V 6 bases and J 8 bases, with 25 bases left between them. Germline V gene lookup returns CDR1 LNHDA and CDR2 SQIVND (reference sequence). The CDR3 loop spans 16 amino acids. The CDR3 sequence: CASRSTRRGKLVGYTF. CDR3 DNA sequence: TGTGCCAGTAGATCCACCAGGAGGGGTAAACTAGTCGGCTACACCTTC. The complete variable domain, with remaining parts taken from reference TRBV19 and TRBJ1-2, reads DGGITQSPKYLFRKEGQNVTLSCEQNLNHDAMYWYRQDPGQGLRLIYYSQIVNDFQKGDIAEGYSVSREKKESFPLTVTSAQKNPTAFYLCASRSTRRGKLVGYTFGSGTRLTVV.

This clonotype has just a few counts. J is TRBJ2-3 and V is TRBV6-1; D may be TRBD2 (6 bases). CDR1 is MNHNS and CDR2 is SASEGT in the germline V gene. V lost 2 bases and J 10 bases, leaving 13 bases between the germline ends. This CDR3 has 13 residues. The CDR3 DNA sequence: TGTGCCAGCAGTGAAATGGGGGGTTCGGCGCAGTATTTT. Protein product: CASSEMGGSAQYF.

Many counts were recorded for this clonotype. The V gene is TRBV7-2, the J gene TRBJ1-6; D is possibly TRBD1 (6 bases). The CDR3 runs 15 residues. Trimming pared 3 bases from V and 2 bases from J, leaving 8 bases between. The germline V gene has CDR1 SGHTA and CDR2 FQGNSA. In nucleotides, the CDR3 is TGTGCCAGCAGCTTGAACAGGGCCTATAATTCACCCCTCCACTTT. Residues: CASSLNRAYNSPLHF.

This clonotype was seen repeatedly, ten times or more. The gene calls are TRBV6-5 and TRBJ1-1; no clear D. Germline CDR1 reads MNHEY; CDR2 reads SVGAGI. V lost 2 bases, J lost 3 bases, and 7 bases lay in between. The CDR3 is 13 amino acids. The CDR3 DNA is TGTGCCAGCAGTTACGAGGGTTACACTGAAGCTTTCTTT. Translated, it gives CASSYEGYTEAFF.

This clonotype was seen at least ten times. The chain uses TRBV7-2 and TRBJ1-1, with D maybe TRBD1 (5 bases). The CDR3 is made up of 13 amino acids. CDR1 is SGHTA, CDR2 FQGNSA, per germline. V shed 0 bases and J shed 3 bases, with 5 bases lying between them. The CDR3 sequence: CASSLAGDTEAFF. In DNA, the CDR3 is TGTGCCAGCAGCTTAGCAGGGGACACTGAAGCTTTCTTT. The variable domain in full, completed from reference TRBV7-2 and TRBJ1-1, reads GAGVSQSPSNKVTEKGKDVELRCDPISGHTALYWYRQSLGQGLEFLIYFQGNSAPDKSGLPSDRFSAERTGGSVSTLTIQRTQQEDSAVYLCASSLAGDTEAFFGQGTRLTVV.

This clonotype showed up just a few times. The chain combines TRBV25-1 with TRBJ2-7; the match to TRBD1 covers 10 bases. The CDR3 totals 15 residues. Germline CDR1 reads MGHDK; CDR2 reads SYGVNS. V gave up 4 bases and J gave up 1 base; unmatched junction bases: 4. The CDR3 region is CASSASGQGSYEQYF. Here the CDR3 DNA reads TGTGCCAGCAGTGCCTCGGGACAGGGGTCCTACGAGCAGTACTTC.

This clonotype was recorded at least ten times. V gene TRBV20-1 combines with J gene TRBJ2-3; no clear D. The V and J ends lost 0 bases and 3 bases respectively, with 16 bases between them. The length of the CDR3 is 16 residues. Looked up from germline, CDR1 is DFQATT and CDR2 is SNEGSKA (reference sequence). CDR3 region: CSARDPNSPRTDTQYF. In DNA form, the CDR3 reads TGCAGTGCTAGAGATCCTAACTCCCCCAGAACAGATACGCAGTATTTT.

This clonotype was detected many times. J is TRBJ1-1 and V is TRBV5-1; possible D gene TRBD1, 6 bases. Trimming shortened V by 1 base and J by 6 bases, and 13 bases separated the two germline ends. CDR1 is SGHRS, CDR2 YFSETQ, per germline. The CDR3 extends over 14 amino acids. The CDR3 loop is CASSLRGQGAEAFF. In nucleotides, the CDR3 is TGCGCCAGCAGCTTGCGGGGGCAAGGGGCTGAAGCTTTCTTT.

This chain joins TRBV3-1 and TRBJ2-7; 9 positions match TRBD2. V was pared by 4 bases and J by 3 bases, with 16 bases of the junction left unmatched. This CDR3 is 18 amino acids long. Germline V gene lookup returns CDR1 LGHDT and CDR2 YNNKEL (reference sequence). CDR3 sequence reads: CASSRRPPGSGSSYEQYF. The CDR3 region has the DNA TGTGCCAGCAGCCGAAGGCCCCCTGGTAGCGGGAGTAGCTACGAGCAGTACTTC.

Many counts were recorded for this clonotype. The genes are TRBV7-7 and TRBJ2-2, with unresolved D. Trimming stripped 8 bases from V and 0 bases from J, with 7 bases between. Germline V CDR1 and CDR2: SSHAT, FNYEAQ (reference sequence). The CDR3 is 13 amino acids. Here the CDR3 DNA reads TGTGCCAGCGGTGTAACGAACACCGGGGAGCTGTTTTTT. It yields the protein CASGVTNTGELFF.

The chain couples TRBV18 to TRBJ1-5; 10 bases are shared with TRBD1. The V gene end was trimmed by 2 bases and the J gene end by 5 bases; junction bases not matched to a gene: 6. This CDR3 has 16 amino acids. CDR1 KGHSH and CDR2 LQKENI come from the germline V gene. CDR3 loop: CASSPNPGTGDQPQHF. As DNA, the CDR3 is TGTGCCAGCTCACCAAACCCCGGGACAGGGGATCAGCCCCAGCATTTT.

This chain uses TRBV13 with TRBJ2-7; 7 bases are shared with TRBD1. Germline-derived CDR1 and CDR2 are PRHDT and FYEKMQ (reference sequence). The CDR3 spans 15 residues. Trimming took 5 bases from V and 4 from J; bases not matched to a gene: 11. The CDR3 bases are TGTGCCAGCAGCAGGACAGGTAGGGGGAATTACGAGCAGTACTTC. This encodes CASSRTGRGNYEQYF.

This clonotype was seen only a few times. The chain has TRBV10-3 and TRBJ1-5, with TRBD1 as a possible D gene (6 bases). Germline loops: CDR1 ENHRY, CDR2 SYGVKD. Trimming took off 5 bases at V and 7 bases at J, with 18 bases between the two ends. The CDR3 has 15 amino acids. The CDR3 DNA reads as TGTGCCATCAGTACCGGACAGATGTTAGGACAGCCCCAGCATTTT. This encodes CAISTGQMLGQPQHF.

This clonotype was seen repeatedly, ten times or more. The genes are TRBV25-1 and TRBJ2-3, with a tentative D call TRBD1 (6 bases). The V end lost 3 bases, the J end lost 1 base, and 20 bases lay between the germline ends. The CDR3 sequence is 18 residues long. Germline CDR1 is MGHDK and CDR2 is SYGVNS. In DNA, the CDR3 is TGTGCCAGCAGTGAGATTGGACAGACGGGATGTTGCACAGATACGCAGTATTTT. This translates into CASSEIGQTGCCTDTQYF.

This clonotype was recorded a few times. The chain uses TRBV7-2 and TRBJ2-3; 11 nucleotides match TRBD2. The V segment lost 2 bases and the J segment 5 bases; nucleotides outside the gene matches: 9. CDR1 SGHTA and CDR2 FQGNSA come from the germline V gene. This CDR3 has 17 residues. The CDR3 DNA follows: TGTGCCAGCAGCTTATTTACTAGCGGGGGACCCCAAGATACGCAGTATTTT. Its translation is CASSLFTSGGPQDTQYF.

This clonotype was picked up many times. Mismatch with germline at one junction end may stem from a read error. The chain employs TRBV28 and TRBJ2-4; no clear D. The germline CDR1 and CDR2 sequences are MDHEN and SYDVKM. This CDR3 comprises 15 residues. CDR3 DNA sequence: TGTGCTAGCAGTTTAATCTGGAGTAGTCAAAACACCTTGTACTTT. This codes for CASSLIWSSQNTLYF.

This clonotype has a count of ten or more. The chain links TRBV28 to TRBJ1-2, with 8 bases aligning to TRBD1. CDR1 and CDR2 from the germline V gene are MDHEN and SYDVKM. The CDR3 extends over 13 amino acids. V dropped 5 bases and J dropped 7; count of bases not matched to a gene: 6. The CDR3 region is CASSTQTGVGYTF. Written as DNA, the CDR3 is TGTGCCAGCAGTACCCAGACAGGGGTTGGCTACACCTTC.

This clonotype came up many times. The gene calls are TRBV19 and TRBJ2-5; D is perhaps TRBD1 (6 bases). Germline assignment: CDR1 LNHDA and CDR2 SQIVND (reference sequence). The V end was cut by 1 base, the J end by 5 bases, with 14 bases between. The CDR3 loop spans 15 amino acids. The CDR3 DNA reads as TGTGCCAGTAGTATAGGAGACAGGCTCCGGGAGACCCAGTACTTC. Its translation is CASSIGDRLRETQYF.